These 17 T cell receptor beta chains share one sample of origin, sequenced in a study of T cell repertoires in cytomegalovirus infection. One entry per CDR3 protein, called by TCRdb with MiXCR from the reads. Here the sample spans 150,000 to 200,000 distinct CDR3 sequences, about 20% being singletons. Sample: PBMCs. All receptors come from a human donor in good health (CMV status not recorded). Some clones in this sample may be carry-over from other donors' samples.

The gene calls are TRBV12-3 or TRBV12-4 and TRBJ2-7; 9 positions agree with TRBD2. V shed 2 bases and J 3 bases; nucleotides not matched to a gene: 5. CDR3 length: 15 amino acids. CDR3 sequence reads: CASSLRGSGSYEQYF. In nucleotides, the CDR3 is TGTGCCAGCAGTTTAAGGGGTAGCGGGAGCTACGAGCAGTACTTC.

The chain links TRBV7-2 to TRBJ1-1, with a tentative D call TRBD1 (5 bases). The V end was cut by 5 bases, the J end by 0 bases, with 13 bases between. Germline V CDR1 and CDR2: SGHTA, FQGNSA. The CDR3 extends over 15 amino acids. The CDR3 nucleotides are TGTGCCAGCAGCCCCGGACAATTCATGAACACTGAAGCTTTCTTT. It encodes CASSPGQFMNTEAFF.

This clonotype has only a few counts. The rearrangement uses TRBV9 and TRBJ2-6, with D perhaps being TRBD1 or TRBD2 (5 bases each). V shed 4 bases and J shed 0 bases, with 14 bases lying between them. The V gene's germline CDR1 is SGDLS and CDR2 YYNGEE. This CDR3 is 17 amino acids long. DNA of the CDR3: TGTGCCAGCAGCCCCCGGGACGGATACTCTGGGGCCAACGTCCTGACTTTC. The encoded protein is CASSPRDGYSGANVLTF.

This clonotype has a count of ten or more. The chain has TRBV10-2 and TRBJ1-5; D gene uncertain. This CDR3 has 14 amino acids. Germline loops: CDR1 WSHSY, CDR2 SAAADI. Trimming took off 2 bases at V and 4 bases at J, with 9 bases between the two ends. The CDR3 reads CASSEPAANQPQHF. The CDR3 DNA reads TGCGCCAGCAGTGAGCCCGCCGCTAATCAGCCCCAGCATTTT.

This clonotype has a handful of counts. The chain's CDR3 is CASRAGMGGNTIYF. For the CDR3, the DNA is TGTGCCAGCAGGGCGGGTATGGGGGGAAACACCATATATTTT. The gene calls are TRBV7-2 and TRBJ1-3; no reliable D call. Germline V gene sequence: CDR1 SGHTA, CDR2 FQGNSA. This CDR3 comprises 14 residues. The V gene lost 6 bases and the J gene lost 4 bases, with 13 bases spanning the gap.

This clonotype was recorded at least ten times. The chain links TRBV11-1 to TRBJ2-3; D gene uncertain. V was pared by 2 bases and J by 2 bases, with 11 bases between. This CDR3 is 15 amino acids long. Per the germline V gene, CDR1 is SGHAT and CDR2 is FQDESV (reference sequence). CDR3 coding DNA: TGTGCCAGCAGCTTATCGACTCATAACACAGATACGCAGTATTTT. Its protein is CASSLSTHNTDTQYF.

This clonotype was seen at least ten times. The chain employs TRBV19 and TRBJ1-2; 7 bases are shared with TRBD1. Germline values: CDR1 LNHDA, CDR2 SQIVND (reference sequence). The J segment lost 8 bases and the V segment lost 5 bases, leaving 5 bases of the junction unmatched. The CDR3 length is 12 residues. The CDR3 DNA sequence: TGTGCCAGTAGTGACAGGGTGGGAGGCTACACCTTC. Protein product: CASSDRVGGYTF.

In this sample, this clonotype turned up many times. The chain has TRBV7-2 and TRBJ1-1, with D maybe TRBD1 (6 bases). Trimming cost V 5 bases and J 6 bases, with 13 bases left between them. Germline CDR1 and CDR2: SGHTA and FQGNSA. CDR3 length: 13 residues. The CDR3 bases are TGTGCCAGCAGCCGACTCAGGGGCGCTGAAGCTTTCTTT. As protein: CASSRLRGAEAFF.

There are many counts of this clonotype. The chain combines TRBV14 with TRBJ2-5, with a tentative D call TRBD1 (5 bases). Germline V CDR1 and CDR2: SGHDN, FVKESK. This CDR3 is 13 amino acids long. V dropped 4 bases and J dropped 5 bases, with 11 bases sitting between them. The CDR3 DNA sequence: TGTGCCAGCAGCCCGTGGGGCGTCGAGACCCAGTACTTC. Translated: CASSPWGVETQYF.

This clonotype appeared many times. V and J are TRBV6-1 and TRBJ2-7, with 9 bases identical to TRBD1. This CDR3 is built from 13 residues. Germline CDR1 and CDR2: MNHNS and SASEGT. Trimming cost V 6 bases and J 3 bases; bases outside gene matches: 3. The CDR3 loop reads CASRGQGFYEQYF. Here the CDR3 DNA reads TGTGCCAGCAGGGGACAGGGATTCTACGAGCAGTACTTC.

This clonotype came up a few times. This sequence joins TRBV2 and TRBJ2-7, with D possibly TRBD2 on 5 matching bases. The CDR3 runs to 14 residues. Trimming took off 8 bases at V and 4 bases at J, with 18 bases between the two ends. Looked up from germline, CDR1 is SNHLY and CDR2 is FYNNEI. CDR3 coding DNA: TGTGCCAGCCGACCCGGGGTTATAGTGTACGAGCAGTACTTC. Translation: CASRPGVIVYEQYF.

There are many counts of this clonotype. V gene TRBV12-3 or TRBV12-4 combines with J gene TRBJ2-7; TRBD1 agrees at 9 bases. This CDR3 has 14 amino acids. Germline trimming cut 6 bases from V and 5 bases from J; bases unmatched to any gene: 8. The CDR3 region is CASSVDRGRDEQYF. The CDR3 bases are TGTGCCAGCAGCGTGGACAGGGGAAGGGACGAGCAGTACTTC.

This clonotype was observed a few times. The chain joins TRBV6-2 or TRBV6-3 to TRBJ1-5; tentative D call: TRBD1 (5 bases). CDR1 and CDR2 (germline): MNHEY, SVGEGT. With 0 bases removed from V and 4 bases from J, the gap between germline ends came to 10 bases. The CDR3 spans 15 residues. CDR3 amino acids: CASSYSLQGNQPQHF. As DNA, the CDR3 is TGTGCCAGCAGTTACTCGCTCCAGGGAAATCAGCCCCAGCATTTT.

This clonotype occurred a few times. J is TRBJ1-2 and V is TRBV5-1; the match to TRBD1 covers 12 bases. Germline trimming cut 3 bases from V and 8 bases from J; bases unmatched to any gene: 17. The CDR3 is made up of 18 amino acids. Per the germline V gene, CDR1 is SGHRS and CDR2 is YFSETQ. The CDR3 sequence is CASSWGGTPGQGAFGYTF. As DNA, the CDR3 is TGCGCCAGCAGCTGGGGGGGGACGCCGGGACAGGGGGCATTCGGCTACACCTTC.

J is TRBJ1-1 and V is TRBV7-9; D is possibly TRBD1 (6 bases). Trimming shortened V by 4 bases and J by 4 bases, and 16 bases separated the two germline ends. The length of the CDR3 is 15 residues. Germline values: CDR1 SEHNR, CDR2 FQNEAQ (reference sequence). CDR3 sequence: CASSSPQGRLTEAFF. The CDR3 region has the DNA TGTGCCAGCAGCTCACCACAGGGTCGTCTCACTGAAGCTTTCTTT.

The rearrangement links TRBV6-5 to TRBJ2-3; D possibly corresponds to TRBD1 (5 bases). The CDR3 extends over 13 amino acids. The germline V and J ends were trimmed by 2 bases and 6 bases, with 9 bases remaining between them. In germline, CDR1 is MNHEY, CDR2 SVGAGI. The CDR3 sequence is CASSYRGRDTQYF. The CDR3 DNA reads TGTGCCAGCAGTTACAGGGGCAGGGATACGCAGTATTTT.

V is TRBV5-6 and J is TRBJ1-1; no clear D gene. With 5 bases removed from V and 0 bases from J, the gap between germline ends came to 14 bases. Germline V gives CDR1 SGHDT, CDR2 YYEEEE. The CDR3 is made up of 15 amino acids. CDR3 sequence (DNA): TGTGCCAGCAGGGCTGAGGGCCGGATGAACACTGAAGCTTTCTTT. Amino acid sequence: CASRAEGRMNTEAFF.